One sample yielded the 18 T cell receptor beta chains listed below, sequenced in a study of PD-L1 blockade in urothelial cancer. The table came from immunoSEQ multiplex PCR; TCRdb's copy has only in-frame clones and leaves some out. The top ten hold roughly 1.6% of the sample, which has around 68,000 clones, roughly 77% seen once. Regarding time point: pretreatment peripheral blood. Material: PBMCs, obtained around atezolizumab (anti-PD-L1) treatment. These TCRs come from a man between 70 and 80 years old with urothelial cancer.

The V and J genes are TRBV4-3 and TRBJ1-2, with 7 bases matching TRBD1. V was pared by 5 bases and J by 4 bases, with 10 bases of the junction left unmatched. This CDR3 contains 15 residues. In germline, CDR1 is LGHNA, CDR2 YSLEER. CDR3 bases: TGCGCCAGCAGCTTAGACAGGGACTGGGGCTATGGCTACACCTTC. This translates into CASSLDRDWGYGYTF.

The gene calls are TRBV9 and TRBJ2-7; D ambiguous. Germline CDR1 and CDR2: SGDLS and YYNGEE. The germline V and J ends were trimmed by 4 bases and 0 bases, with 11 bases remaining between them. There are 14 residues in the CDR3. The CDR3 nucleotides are TGTGCCAGCAGCAGCTCTTCCCACTCCTACGAGCAGTACTTC. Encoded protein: CASSSSSHSYEQYF.

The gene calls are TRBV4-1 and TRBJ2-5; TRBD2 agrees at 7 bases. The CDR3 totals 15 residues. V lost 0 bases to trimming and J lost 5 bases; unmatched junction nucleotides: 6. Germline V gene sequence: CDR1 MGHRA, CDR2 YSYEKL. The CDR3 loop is CASSQELLAAETQYF. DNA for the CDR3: TGCGCCAGCAGCCAAGAACTGCTAGCGGCGGAGACCCAGTACTTC.

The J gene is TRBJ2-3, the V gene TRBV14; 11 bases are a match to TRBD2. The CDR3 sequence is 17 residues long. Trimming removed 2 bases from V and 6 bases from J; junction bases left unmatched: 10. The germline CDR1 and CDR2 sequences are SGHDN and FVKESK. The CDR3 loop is CASSQRLAGGTRDTQYF. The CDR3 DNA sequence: TGTGCCAGCAGCCAACGGTTAGCGGGAGGGACTCGGGATACGCAGTATTTT.

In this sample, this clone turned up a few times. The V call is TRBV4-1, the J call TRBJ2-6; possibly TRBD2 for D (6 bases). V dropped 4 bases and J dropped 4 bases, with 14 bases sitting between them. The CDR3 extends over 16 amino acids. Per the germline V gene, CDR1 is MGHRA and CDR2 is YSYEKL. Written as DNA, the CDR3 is TGCGCCAGCAGCCCATCTGGCGGGATCGGGGCCAACGTCCTGACTTTC. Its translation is CASSPSGGIGANVLTF.

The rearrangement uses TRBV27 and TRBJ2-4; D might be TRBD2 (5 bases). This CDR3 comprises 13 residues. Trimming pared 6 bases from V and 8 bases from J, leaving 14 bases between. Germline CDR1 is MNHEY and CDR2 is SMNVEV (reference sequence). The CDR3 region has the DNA TGTGCCAGCAGCCGATCCGGAGGAGACATTCAGTACTTC. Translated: CASSRSGGDIQYF.

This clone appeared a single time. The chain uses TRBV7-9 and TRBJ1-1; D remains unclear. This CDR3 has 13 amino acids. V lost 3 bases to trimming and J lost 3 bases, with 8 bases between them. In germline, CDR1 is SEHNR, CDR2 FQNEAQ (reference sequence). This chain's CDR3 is CASSLKGDTEAFF. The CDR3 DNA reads TGTGCCAGCAGCTTGAAGGGAGACACTGAAGCTTTCTTT.

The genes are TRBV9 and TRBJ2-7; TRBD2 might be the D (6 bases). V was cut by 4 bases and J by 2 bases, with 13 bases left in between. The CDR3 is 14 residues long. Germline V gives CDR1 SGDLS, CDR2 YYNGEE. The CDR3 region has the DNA TGTGCCAGCAGCATCCGGTCGGGAGCCTACGAGCAGTACTTC. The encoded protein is CASSIRSGAYEQYF.

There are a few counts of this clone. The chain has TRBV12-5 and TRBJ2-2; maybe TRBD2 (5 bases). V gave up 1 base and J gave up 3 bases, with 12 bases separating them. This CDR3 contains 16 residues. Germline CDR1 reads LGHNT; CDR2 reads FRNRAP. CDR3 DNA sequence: TGTGCTAGTGGTTTGGCGGTCGGGGATTACACCGGGGAGCTGTTTTTT. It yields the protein CASGLAVGDYTGELFF.

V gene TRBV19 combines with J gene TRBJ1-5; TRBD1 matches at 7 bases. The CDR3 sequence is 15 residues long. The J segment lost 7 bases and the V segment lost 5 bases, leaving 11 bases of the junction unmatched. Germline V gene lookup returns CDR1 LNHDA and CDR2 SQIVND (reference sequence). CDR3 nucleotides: TGTGCCAGTAGTTCCACCGGGACAGATTTACAGCCCCAGCATTTT. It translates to CASSSTGTDLQPQHF. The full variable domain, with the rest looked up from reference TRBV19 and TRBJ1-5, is DGGITQSPKYLFRKEGQNVTLSCEQNLNHDAMYWYRQDPGQGLRLIYYSQIVNDFQKGDIAEGYSVSREKKESFPLTVTSAQKNPTAFYLCASSSTGTDLQPQHFGDGTRLSIL.

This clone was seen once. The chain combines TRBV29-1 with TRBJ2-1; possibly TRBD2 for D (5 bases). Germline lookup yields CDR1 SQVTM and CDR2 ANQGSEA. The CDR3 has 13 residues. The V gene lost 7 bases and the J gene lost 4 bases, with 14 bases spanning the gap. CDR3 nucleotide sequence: TGCAGCGAGCGGACGGTCCTTTACAATGAGCAGTTCTTC. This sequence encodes CSERTVLYNEQFF.

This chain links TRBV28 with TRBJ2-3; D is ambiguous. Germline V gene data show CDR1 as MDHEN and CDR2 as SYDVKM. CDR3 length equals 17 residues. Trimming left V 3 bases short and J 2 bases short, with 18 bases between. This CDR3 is CASSFPALVDATDTQYF. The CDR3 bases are TGTGCCAGCAGTTTCCCGGCCCTAGTCGACGCCACAGATACGCAGTATTTT. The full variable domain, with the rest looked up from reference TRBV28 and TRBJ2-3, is DVKVTQSSRYLVKRTGEKVFLECVQDMDHENMFWYRQDPGLGLRLIYFSYDVKMKEKGDIPEGYSVSREKKERFSLILESASTNQTSMYLCASSFPALVDATDTQYFGPGTRLTVL.

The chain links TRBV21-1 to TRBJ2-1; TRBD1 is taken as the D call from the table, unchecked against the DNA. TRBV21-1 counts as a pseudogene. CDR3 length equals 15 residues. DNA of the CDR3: TGTGCCAGCAGCAAAGAGGAGACAGGGATGAATGAGCAGTTCTTC. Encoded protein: CASSKEETGMNEQFF.

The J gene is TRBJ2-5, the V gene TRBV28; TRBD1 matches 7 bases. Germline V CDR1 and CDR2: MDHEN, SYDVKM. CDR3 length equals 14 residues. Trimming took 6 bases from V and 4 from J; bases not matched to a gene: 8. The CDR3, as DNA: TGTGCCAGCAGATCGGGACAGCGAGGAGAGACCCAGTACTTC. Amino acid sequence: CASRSGQRGETQYF. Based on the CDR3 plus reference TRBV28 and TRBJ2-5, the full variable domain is DVKVTQSSRYLVKRTGEKVFLECVQDMDHENMFWYRQDPGLGLRLIYFSYDVKMKEKGDIPEGYSVSREKKERFSLILESASTNQTSMYLCASRSGQRGETQYFGPGTRLLVL.

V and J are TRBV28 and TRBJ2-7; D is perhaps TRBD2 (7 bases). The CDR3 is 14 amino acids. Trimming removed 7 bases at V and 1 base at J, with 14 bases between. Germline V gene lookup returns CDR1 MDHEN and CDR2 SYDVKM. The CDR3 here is CASTLRGGSYEQYF. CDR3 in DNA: TGTGCCAGCACCCTTAGGGGGGGATCCTACGAGCAGTACTTC. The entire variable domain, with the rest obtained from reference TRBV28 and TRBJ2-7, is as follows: DVKVTQSSRYLVKRTGEKVFLECVQDMDHENMFWYRQDPGLGLRLIYFSYDVKMKEKGDIPEGYSVSREKKERFSLILESASTNQTSMYLCASTLRGGSYEQYFGPGTRLTVT.

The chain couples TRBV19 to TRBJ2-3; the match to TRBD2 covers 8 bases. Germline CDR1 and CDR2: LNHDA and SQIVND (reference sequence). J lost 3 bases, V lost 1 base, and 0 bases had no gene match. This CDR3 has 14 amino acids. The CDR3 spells CASSIAGGTDTQYF. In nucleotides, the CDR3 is TGTGCCAGTAGTATAGCGGGAGGGACAGATACGCAGTATTTT.

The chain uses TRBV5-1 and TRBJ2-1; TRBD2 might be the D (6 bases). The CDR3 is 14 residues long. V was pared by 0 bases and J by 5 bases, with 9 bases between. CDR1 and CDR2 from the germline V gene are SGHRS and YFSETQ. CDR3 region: CASSLERADNEQFF. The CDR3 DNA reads TGCGCCAGCAGCTTGGAGCGGGCTGACAATGAGCAGTTCTTC.

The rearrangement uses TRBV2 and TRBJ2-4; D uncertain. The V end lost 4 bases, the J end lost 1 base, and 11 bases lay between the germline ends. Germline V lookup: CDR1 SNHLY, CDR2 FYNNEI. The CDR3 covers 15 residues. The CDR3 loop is CASSASRSAKNIQYF. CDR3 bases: TGTGCCAGCAGTGCGAGCAGGTCGGCCAAAAACATTCAGTACTTC. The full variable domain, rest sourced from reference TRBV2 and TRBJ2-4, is EPEVTQTPSHQVTQMGQEVILRCVPISNHLYFYWYRQILGQKVEFLVSFYNNEISEKSEIFDDQFSVERPDGSNFTLKIRSTKLEDSAMYFCASSASRSAKNIQYFGAGTRLSVL.